This T cell receptor beta chain originates from a study of T cells in Graves' hyperthyroidism and ophthalmopathy. In the study overall: Staff took peripheral blood when the initial diagnosis was made, before any treatment began.

CDR1 and CDR2 (germline): SQVTM, ANQGSEA. This CDR3 region has 11 residues. V gave up 5 bases and J gave up 2 bases, with 7 bases separating them. This clonotype was seen ten or more times. No antigen is known for it. TCR beta CDR3 regions were amplified from RNA transcripts. TCR CDR3 underwent first-round RT-PCR with the HTBI primer set. TCRdb re-analysed the multiplex PCR reads in MiXCR, keeping a single row per CDR3 protein. The repertoire holds some 300,000 distinct CDR3 sequences, with approximately 14% as singletons. Findings of the study overall: Ophthalmopathy could be told apart from stable hyperthyroidism with a 13 V-J model. Ophthalmopathy was model-predicted a median roughly 6.2 months pre-onset.

J is TRBJ2-7 and V is TRBV29-1; D uncertain. The sequence was collected from a woman in her forties with Graves' hyperthyroidism. Specimen: blood. CDR3 sequence reads: CSVFLTYEQYF. The CDR3 DNA reads TGCAGCGTTTTCCTTACCTACGAGCAGTACTTC.